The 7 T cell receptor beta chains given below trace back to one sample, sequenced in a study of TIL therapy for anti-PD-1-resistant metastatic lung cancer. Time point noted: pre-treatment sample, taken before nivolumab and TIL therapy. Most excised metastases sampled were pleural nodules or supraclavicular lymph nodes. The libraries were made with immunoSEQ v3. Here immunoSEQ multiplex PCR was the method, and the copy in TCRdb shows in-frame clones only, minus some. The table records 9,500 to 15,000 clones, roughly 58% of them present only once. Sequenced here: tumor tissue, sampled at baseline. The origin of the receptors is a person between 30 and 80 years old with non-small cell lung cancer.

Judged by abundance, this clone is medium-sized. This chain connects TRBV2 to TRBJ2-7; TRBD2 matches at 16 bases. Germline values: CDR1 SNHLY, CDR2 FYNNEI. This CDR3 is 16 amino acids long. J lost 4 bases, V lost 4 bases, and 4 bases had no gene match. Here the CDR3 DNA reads TGTGCCAGCAGTGGATCGGGACTAGCGGGAGGGTACGAGCAGTACTTC. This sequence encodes CASSGSGLAGGYEQYF.

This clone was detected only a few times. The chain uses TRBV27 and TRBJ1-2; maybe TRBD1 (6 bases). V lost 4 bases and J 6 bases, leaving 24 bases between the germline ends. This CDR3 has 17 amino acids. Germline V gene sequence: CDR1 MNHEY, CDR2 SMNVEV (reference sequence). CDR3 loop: CASSSLAAGEMENGYTF. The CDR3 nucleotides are TGTGCCAGCAGTTCTCTGGCGGCAGGGGAAATGGAAAATGGCTACACCTTC.

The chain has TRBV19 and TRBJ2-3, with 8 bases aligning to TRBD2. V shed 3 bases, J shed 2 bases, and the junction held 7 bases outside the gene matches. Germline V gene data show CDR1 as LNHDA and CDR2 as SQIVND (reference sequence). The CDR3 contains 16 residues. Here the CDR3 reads CASSINGGGYTDTQYF. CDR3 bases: TGTGCCAGTAGTATTAATGGCGGGGGGTACACAGATACGCAGTATTTT. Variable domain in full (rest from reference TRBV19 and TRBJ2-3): DGGITQSPKYLFRKEGQNVTLSCEQNLNHDAMYWYRQDPGQGLRLIYYSQIVNDFQKGDIAEGYSVSREKKESFPLTVTSAQKNPTAFYLCASSINGGGYTDTQYFGPGTRLTVL.

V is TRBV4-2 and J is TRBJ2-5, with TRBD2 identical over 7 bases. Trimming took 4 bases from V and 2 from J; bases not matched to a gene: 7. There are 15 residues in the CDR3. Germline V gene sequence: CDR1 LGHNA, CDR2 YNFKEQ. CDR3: CASSPSLAVQETQYF. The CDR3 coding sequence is TGTGCCAGCAGCCCGAGTCTAGCGGTACAAGAGACCCAGTACTTC.

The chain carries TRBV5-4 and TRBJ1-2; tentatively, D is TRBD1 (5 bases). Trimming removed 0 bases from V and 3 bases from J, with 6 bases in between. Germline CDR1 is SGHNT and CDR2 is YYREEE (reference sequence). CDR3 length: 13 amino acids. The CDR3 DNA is TGTGCCAGCAGCTTGGCGGGGGACTATGGCTACACCTTC. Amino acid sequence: CASSLAGDYGYTF.

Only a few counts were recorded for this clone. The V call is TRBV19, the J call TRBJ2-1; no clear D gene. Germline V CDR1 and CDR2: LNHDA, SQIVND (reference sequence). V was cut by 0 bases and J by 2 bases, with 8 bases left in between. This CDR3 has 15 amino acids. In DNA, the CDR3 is TGTGCCAGTAGTATAGACAGGACCGCCTACAATGAGCAGTTCTTC. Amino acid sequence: CASSIDRTAYNEQFF.

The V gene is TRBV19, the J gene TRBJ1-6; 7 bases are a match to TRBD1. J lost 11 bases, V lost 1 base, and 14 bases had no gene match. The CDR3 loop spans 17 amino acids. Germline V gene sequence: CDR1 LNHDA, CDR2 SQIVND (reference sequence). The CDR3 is CASSIGGGQVSSAPLHF. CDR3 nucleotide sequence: TGTGCCAGTAGTATAGGAGGTGGACAGGTATCGTCAGCACCCCTCCACTTT.